The source of this T cell receptor beta chain is a study of blood T cell repertoires in COVID-19. Study-wide background: The origin of the acute and convalescent COVID-19 samples was the United States, Italy and Spain. The cDNA or gDNA used as material had been derived from T cells, B-cell-depleted T cells, or PBMCs.

Original data processing: It was from reference gene primer amplification that nucleated cell counts were estimated. Libraries were prepared by immunoSEQ multiplex PCR; TCRdb keeps only in-frame clonotypes and omits some of them. The V and J calls and clone size were taken over from that table, and D and trimming were inferred from the DNA. Of over 200,000 clones in the sample, more than 70% were seen once. The J segment lost 5 bases and the V segment lost 0 bases, leaving 6 bases of the junction unmatched. The CDR3 has 15 residues. Germline CDR1 is SNHLY and CDR2 is FYNNEI. This rearrangement joins TRBV2 to TRBJ1-1, with 7 nucleotides matching TRBD1. Sequencing used peripheral blood. This clonotype was sampled from a woman between 50 and 59 years old with acute or convalescent COVID-19. The CDR3 protein is CASSEARGGWTEAFF. The CDR3, as DNA: TGTGCCAGCAGTGAAGCGCGAGGGGGCTGGACTGAAGCTTTCTTT.